The entry below gives a single TCR beta chain sequence along with its context. The antigen remains undetermined. The data derive from a study of cytomegalovirus exposure and HLA in healthy donors. PCR primers comprised 60 Vbeta and 13 Jbeta primers. Method: immunoSEQ multiplex PCR; TCRdb's copy keeps in-frame clones and lacks some. The top ten clones hold 4% to 6% of a sample with about 140,000 clones, approximately 71% of them seen once. Notes on the study in general: Later on, a genetic analysis was performed. It linked a missense variant in DCLRE1C with V- and J-gene trimming of TCR beta. Diagnosis of cytomegalovirus status made by the classifier reportedly showed high specificity and sensitivity. In a later analysis, productive TCRs from donors in an Asian-associated ancestry cluster reportedly carried fewer N-insertions than the cohort mean.

This receptor was taken from a woman aged 45-65 years in good health and CMV-seronegative. Material: PBMCs.

The CDR3 spells CANPGGSSLMNTEAFF. Here the CDR3 DNA reads TGCGCCAACCCGGGGGGCAGTTCCCTGATGAACACTGAAGCTTTCTTT. The V and J genes are TRBV23-1 and TRBJ1-1, with D tentatively TRBD1 (6 bases). TRBV23-1 is an open reading frame whose function is uncertain. V lost 10 bases and J lost 0, with 21 bases in between. The CDR3 has 16 amino acids.